This paragraph reports one TCR beta chain. Its antigen is still unknown. Per-base qualities were not stored, and no clone one base away is much larger. Genomic DNA was isolated from the sorted cells so that the TCRbeta CDR3 region could be sequenced. The immunoSEQ Assay was used for sequencing of TCRbeta CDR3 regions. Sourced from immuneACCESS, this table was stored by TCRdb with only in-frame sequences that have V and J called. A share of the clones is absent; for the studies checked, an unresolved V gene accounts for under half, and the remainder has no known explanation. The sample data list tens of thousands of clones, and less than 95% of these were observed just once. Approximately 0.44% of the sample belongs to the ten largest clones. The sample is drawn from a study of OX40 agonist ivuxolimab in advanced cancers. Background for the entire study: The costimulatory receptor OX40 (CD134) was targeted by ivuxolimab, a fully human IgG2 agonistic monoclonal antibody. Intravenous ivuxolimab was administered to patients every 2 weeks at six dose levels: 0.01, 0.1, 0.3, 1.5, 3 and 10 mg/kg. Among the roughly 50 dose-escalation patients, roughly 20 had hepatocellular carcinoma, roughly 15 melanoma, 9 renal cell carcinoma and 9 head and neck cancer. Three dose-escalation patients achieved partial responses, one with hepatocellular carcinoma and two with cutaneous melanoma. A male proportion of under 85% and a mean age of roughly 58 years, ranging from about 20 to 85, were recorded for the dose-escalation cohort. The paper covers the monotherapy dose-escalation part of the phase I ivuxolimab trial, which included N = 52 patients. Patients were allowed to have had prior anti-PD-1, anti-PD-L1 or anti-CTLA-4 therapy, and 40% of the dose-escalation patients had previously received checkpoint inhibitors. The point of sequencing TCRbeta in the periphery was to test whether ivuxolimab changed TCR sequence diversity and drove clonal T-cell expansion. Study-wide conclusions, independent of this receptor: After ivuxolimab, CD8+ T cells had more expanded clones than CD4+ T cells on average. The antigen specificity of the peripheral T cells that underwent clonal expansion was not determined. Low levels of normalized T-cell clonal expansion were also seen in some patients who did not respond. Clonal expansion of both CD4+ and CD8+ blood T cells was observed from baseline to week 6 at doses 0.1 to 3.0 mg/kg. In the 0.1-3.0 mg/kg groups, partial responders had among the lowest normalized peripheral clonal expansion, particularly in CD8+ T cells.

Patients with autoimmune disease history or receiving systemic immunosuppression were excluded from the trial. Peripheral blood for TCR sequencing was drawn from every dose cohort at baseline, at cycle 4 day 1 and at cycle 7 day 1. The samples were drawn from a first-in-human, open-label, multicenter phase I dose-escalation trial of ivuxolimab. The trial enrolled adults with locally advanced or metastatic head and neck squamous cell, hepatocellular, melanoma or renal cell carcinoma. Before TCR sequencing, CD4+ T cells and CD8+ T cells from peripheral blood were sorted into separate populations. Spanning cysteine to phenylalanine, the CDR3 consists of 13 amino acids. Only the CDR3 DNA stays, 39 bases, in frame from base 1. The junction shows trimming of 5 bases on V and 0 bases on J, plus 6 bases between the germline ends. The CDR1 and CDR2 encoded by the germline V gene (reference sequence) are WNHNN and SYGVQD.

Recombination connected TRBV10-1 to TRBJ2-3, with the D gene not confidently named. The origin of this receptor is an adult with an advanced solid tumor such as melanoma, head and neck, liver or kidney cancer. The sequencing here drew on CD4+ or CD8+ T cells sorted from blood, taken in a trial of the OX40 agonist ivuxolimab. CDR3 loop: CASSSTSTDTQYF. The nucleotide sequence is TGCGCCAGCAGTTCTACAAGCACAGATACGCAGTATTTT.